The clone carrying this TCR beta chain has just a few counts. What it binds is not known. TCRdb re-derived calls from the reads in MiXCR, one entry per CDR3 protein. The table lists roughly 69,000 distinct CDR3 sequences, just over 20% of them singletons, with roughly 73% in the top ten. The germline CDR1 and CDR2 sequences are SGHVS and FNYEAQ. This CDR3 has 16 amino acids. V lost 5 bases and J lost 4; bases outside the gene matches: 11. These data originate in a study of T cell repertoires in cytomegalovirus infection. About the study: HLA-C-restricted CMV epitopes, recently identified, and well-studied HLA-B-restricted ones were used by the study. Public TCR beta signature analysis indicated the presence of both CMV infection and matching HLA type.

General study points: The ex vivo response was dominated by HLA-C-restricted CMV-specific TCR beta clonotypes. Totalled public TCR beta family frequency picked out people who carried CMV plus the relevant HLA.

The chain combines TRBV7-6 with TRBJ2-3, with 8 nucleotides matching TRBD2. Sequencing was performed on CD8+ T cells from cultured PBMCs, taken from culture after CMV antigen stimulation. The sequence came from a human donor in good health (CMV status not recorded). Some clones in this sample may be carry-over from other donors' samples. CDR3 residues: CASSPAGGFGADTQYF. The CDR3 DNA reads TGTGCCAGCAGCCCGGCGGGGGGATTTGGGGCAGATACGCAGTATTTT. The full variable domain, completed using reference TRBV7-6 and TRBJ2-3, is GAGVSQSPRYKVTKRGQDVALRCDPISGHVSLYWYRQALGQGPEFLTYFNYEAQQDKSGLPNDRFSAERPEGSISTLTIQRTEQRDSAMYRCASSPAGGFGADTQYFGPGTRLTVL.